The 9 T cell receptor beta chains below come from one sample, sequenced in a study of T-cell memory formation after mild COVID-19. TCRdb ran MiXCR on the 5' RACE reads and lists one entry per CDR3 protein. The sample contains approximately 230,000 distinct CDR3 sequences, about a sixth of which appear only once. Sequenced: PBMCs or a T cell subset sorted from them (not recorded which). All receptors derive from a man between 18 and 35 years old who had mild COVID-19 (a few samples of this study predate the infection). Cell type and time point are not known.

This clonotype was detected only a few times. CDR3 residues: CASLAGGLQETQYF. The DNA of the CDR3 is TGTGCCAGCCTAGCGGGGGGCCTGCAAGAGACCCAGTACTTC. V gene TRBV28 combines with J gene TRBJ2-5; 11 bases are a match to TRBD2. The CDR3 is 14 amino acids. The V gene's germline CDR1 is MDHEN and CDR2 SYDVKM. V lost 8 bases and J lost 2; bases outside the gene matches: 4.

This chain joins TRBV9 and TRBJ2-3; D ambiguous. Germline V gene data show CDR1 as SGDLS and CDR2 as YYNGEE. The CDR3 runs to 15 residues. V lost 0 bases and J lost 4, with 12 bases in between. The CDR3 nucleotides are TGTGCCAGCAGCGTAGATATGGGGTCCCCAGATACGCAGTATTTT. This encodes CASSVDMGSPDTQYF.

The chain has TRBV9 and TRBJ2-5; D might be TRBD2 (6 bases). Germline lookup yields CDR1 SGDLS and CDR2 YYNGEE. V shed 6 bases and J shed 4 bases, with 19 bases lying between them. The CDR3 is made up of 15 amino acids. The CDR3 sequence: CASTRSTGVRETQYF. CDR3 nucleotides: TGTGCCAGCACCAGGAGTACGGGGGTACGAGAGACCCAGTACTTC.

The V and J genes are TRBV12-5 and TRBJ2-6; the match to TRBD1 covers 9 bases. The CDR3 has 17 residues. The V and J ends lost 6 bases and 0 bases, in that order; junction bases with no gene match: 6. Per the germline V gene, CDR1 is LGHNT and CDR2 is FRNRAP. The CDR3 nucleotides read TGTGCTAGTGGACCGGGACAGGGACTCTCTGGGGCCAACGTCCTGACTTTC. The encoded protein is CASGPGQGLSGANVLTF.

The V call is TRBV29-1, the J call TRBJ2-4; possible D gene TRBD2, 6 bases. V lost 5 bases and J 6 bases, leaving 8 bases between the germline ends. From germline, CDR1 is SQVTM and CDR2 ANQGSEA. The CDR3 length is 11 residues. Here the CDR3 reads CSVMGGNIQYF. CDR3 in DNA: TGCAGCGTTATGGGGGGAAACATTCAGTACTTC.

This clonotype has just a few counts. The CDR3 sequence is CASRRDSNYEQYV. The CDR3 DNA reads TGTGCCAGCAGGAGGGACAGTAACTACGAGCAGTACGTC. The chain uses TRBV2 and TRBJ2-7, with 7 bases that match TRBD1. Germline assignment: CDR1 SNHLY and CDR2 FYNNEI. This CDR3 is built from 13 residues. Trimming cost V 6 bases and J 3 bases; bases outside gene matches: 5.

Many counts were recorded for this clonotype. This chain links TRBV10-2 with TRBJ2-7, with D tentatively TRBD2 (6 bases). CDR1 is WSHSY and CDR2 is SAAADI in the germline V gene. The V and J ends lost 9 bases and 2 bases respectively, with 14 bases between them. The CDR3 is 13 amino acids. This CDR3 reads CASSRRETYEQYF. CDR3 in DNA: TGCGCCAGTTCTAGGCGGGAAACCTACGAGCAGTACTTC.

The chain couples TRBV6-5 to TRBJ2-5; D remains unclear. Between the trimmed V and J ends, which lost 2 bases and 4 bases, there was a span of 8 bases. Germline V lookup: CDR1 MNHEY, CDR2 SVGAGI. CDR3 length: 13 residues. The CDR3 bases are TGTGCCAGCAGTTACGTCACGGGAGAGACCCAGTACTTC. This encodes CASSYVTGETQYF.

The chain recombines TRBV5-1 with TRBJ1-1, with 9 bases lining up with TRBD1. The CDR3 totals 14 residues. Germline assignment: CDR1 SGHRS and CDR2 YFSETQ. Germline trimming cut 4 bases from V and 7 bases from J; bases unmatched to any gene: 8. CDR3 sequence (DNA): TGCGCCAGCAGCGCCACAGGGGGCGCCGATGAAGCTTTCTTT. It codes for CASSATGGADEAFF.